The 18 T cell receptor beta chains presented below share a single source sample, sequenced in a study of shared clonotypes between healthy human individuals. Sequencing used immunoSEQ multiplex PCR; TCRdb keeps in-frame clones, though not all of them. The profile shows about 2.4 million clones, 85% to 95% of them singletons. What was sequenced was naive CD4+ T cells sorted from blood. Subset defined: CD45RA+ positively selected. All receptors derive from a man aged 18-30 years in good health.

The chain has TRBV19 and TRBJ2-7, with D possibly matching TRBD2 (5 bases). This CDR3 has 14 residues. Germline CDR1 and CDR2: LNHDA and SQIVND (reference sequence). Trimming cost V 1 base and J 3 bases, with 10 bases left between them. The CDR3 sequence: CASSIGVAGYEQYF. The CDR3 nucleotides are TGTGCCAGTAGTATAGGGGTCGCGGGCTACGAGCAGTACTTC.

The chain is built from TRBV5-6 and TRBJ2-5; TRBD2 matches 10 bases. Germline V gives CDR1 SGHDT, CDR2 YYEEEE. The trim removed 4 bases at V and 4 bases at J, leaving 4 bases unmatched. The CDR3 is 14 amino acids. The CDR3 DNA is TGTGCCAGCAGCGCAACTAGCGGGGCAGAGACCCAGTACTTC. This translates into CASSATSGAETQYF.

The genes are TRBV27 and TRBJ1-5; the D gene is possibly TRBD1 (6 bases). CDR1 and CDR2 (germline): MNHEY, SMNVEV (reference sequence). Trimming cost V 5 bases and J 5 bases, with 13 bases left between them. This CDR3 region has 14 residues. CDR3 region: CASSKYRVDQPQHF. CDR3 DNA sequence: TGTGCCAGCAGTAAATACAGGGTCGATCAGCCCCAGCATTTT.

Of note for this clone: Other DNA sequences of this sample code for an identical CDR3. The chain couples TRBV7-2 to TRBJ2-5; 8 bases line up with TRBD2. The CDR3 contains 11 residues. V lost 4 bases, J lost 9 bases, and 1 base stayed unmatched. CDR1 SGHTA and CDR2 FQGNSA come from the germline V gene. The CDR3 sequence: CASSSGGAQYF. CDR3 sequence (DNA): TGTGCCAGCAGCTCCGGGGGGGCCCAGTACTTC.

The genes are TRBV12-5 and TRBJ2-7; maybe TRBD2 (5 bases). Trimming pared 7 bases from V and 6 bases from J, leaving 16 bases between. The CDR3 runs 13 residues. CDR1 and CDR2 from the germline V gene are LGHNT and FRNRAP. The CDR3 protein is CASAKLVDGEQYF. DNA for the CDR3: TGTGCTAGTGCGAAACTAGTCGACGGCGAGCAGTACTTC.

The chain has TRBV2 and TRBJ2-1; D remains unclear. Trimming took 6 bases from V and 11 from J, leaving 8 bases between them. This CDR3 region has 10 residues. Germline values: CDR1 SNHLY, CDR2 FYNNEI. The CDR3 nucleotides are TGTGCCAGCAGCCGTGATAAGCAGTTCTTC. It yields the protein CASSRDKQFF.

This clone has just one count. The chain couples TRBV18 to TRBJ2-3; no clear D. The V end lost 1 base, the J end lost 5 bases, and 7 bases lay between the germline ends. The CDR3 extends over 13 amino acids. CDR1 KGHSH and CDR2 LQKENI come from the germline V gene. In nucleotides, the CDR3 is TGTGCCAGCTCACCACAGGGCGTAGATACGCAGTATTTT. It yields the protein CASSPQGVDTQYF.

The chain combines TRBV19 with TRBJ2-2; D gene ambiguous. Germline CDR1 reads LNHDA; CDR2 reads SQIVND (reference sequence). This CDR3 is built from 14 residues. V lost 7 bases and J 6 bases, leaving 15 bases between the germline ends. This CDR3 is CASTHGPSAGELFF. CDR3 bases: TGTGCCAGTACTCATGGCCCCTCGGCCGGGGAGCTGTTTTTT.

Comment on this clone: This CDR3 is also generated by other DNA sequences in the sample. J is TRBJ2-3 and V is TRBV2; unclear D gene. Germline-derived CDR1 and CDR2 are SNHLY and FYNNEI. V was clipped by 8 bases and J by 2 bases, with 5 bases between them. There are 11 residues in the CDR3. The DNA of the CDR3 is TGTGCCAGCGGTTTCACAGATACGCAGTATTTT. Its translation: CASGFTDTQYF.

This chain joins TRBV19 and TRBJ2-7; 9 bases map to TRBD1. Germline CDR1 reads LNHDA; CDR2 reads SQIVND (reference sequence). The CDR3 consists of 14 residues. V trimming: 6 bases; J trimming: 4 bases; junction bases outside the gene matches: 7. CDR3 DNA sequence: TGTGCCAGTAGGGACAGGGGTTTTGGATACGAGCAGTACTTC. It encodes CASRDRGFGYEQYF.

The chain carries TRBV7-9 and TRBJ1-1; 7 nucleotides match TRBD1. The CDR3 runs to 14 residues. Germline lookup yields CDR1 SEHNR and CDR2 FQNEAQ (reference sequence). J was trimmed by 1 base and V by 5 bases; bases with no gene match: 4. The chain's CDR3 is CASSAQGGNTEAFF. The CDR3 region has the DNA TGTGCCAGCAGCGCTCAGGGGGGGAACACTGAAGCTTTCTTT.

This clone is a singleton in its sample. The chain carries TRBV9 and TRBJ2-7; weak D call: TRBD2 (5 bases). The germline CDR1 and CDR2 sequences are SGDLS and YYNGEE. Trimming removed 0 bases from V and 4 bases from J, with 17 bases in between. This CDR3 comprises 16 residues. This chain's CDR3 is CASSVGAMRVQYEQYF. DNA for the CDR3: TGTGCCAGCAGCGTAGGGGCGATGAGGGTTCAGTACGAGCAGTACTTC.

The chain joins TRBV19 to TRBJ1-5, with 9 bases fitting TRBD1. After removal of 4 bases from V and 6 bases from J, the junction contained 7 bases not matched to a gene. This CDR3 region has 15 residues. Germline loops: CDR1 LNHDA, CDR2 SQIVND (reference sequence). This CDR3 reads CASSRPGQGFQPQHF. CDR3 DNA: TGTGCCAGTAGTAGGCCGGGACAGGGTTTTCAGCCCCAGCATTTT.

This clone was counted only a few times. The chain has TRBV2 and TRBJ1-4; 8 bases match TRBD1. Germline assignment: CDR1 SNHLY and CDR2 FYNNEI. V shed 7 bases and J 6 bases; nucleotides not matched to a gene: 7. This CDR3 region has 14 residues. This chain's CDR3 is CASMKDRADEKLFF. CDR3 in DNA: TGTGCCAGCATGAAGGACAGGGCGGATGAAAAACTGTTTTTT.

The rearrangement links TRBV6-5 to TRBJ2-7; a weak D match, TRBD2 (5 bases). V lost 2 bases, J lost 6 bases, and 8 bases lay in between. CDR3 size: 12 residues. In germline, CDR1 is MNHEY, CDR2 SVGAGI. The DNA of the CDR3 is TGTGCCAGCAGTTACGCTGGGAGCGAGCAGTACTTC. Translated: CASSYAGSEQYF.

The CDR3 loop reads CASSQEVTNIQYF. For the CDR3, the DNA is TGCGCCAGCAGCCAAGAAGTGACGAACATTCAGTACTTC. The rearrangement uses TRBV4-3 and TRBJ2-4; D remains ambiguous. The germline V gene has CDR1 LGHNA and CDR2 YSLEER. The CDR3 spans 13 residues. The V and J ends lost 0 bases and 7 bases respectively, with 7 bases between them.

V gene TRBV21-1 combines with J gene TRBJ2-7; the table's D call of TRBD1 was not tested on the DNA. TRBV21-1 is noted as a pseudogene. The CDR3 sequence is 14 residues long. The CDR3 sequence: CASTDRYSDYEQYF. The CDR3 DNA reads TGTGCCAGCACCGACAGGTATTCGGACTACGAGCAGTACTTC.

J is TRBJ2-5 and V is TRBV7-9; the D gene is possibly TRBD1 (6 bases). This CDR3 comprises 15 residues. V lost 0 bases to trimming and J lost 0 bases, with 8 bases between them. Per germline, CDR1 SEHNR and CDR2 FQNEAQ (reference sequence). For the CDR3, the DNA is TGTGCCAGCAGCTTAGCAGGGACAAACCAAGAGACCCAGTACTTC. Residues: CASSLAGTNQETQYF.